Each of the 19 T cell receptor beta chains below was sequenced from the same sample in a study of early T cells in non-severe SARS-CoV-2 infection. In TCRdb, the 5' RACE reads were re-called with MiXCR into one record per CDR3 protein. This table has about 64,000 distinct CDR3 sequences, roughly 18% appearing once. Material: whole blood, obtained at baseline. These receptors were collected from an adult who was a healthcare worker with PCR-confirmed SARS-CoV-2 infection or an uninfected control (not recorded which).

The chain carries TRBV10-3 and TRBJ2-3; the match to TRBD1 covers 7 bases. This CDR3 region has 13 residues. The germline gives CDR1 ENHRY, CDR2 SYGVKD. The V and J ends lost 9 bases and 0 bases, in that order; junction bases with no gene match: 3. The CDR3 protein is CAIGGQSTDTQYF. In nucleotides, the CDR3 is TGTGCCATTGGGGGACAGAGCACAGATACGCAGTATTTT.

The chain has TRBV5-5 and TRBJ2-1; D call uncertain. V was trimmed by 1 base and J by 4 bases, leaving 6 bases between them. Germline V gene data show CDR1 as SGHKS and CDR2 as YYEKEE (reference sequence). CDR3 length equals 13 residues. CDR3 loop: CASSLLAYNEQFF. Written as DNA, the CDR3 is TGTGCCAGCAGCTTGTTGGCTTACAATGAGCAGTTCTTC.

The chain uses TRBV20-1 and TRBJ2-3, with 7 bases lining up with TRBD2. V lost 5 bases and J lost 0; bases outside the gene matches: 5. Germline loops: CDR1 DFQATT, CDR2 SNEGSKA (reference sequence). This CDR3 region has 14 residues. CDR3 bases: TGCAGTGCTTGTGTTAGCGGGAGCACAGATACGCAGTATTTT. As protein: CSACVSGSTDTQYF.

The chain is built from TRBV3-1 and TRBJ1-1; no firm D call. CDR1 and CDR2 from the germline V gene are LGHDT and YNNKEL (reference sequence). V lost 6 bases to trimming and J lost 4 bases, with 12 bases between them. CDR3 size: 13 residues. The chain's CDR3 is CASRFQAVTEAFF. The CDR3 DNA reads as TGTGCCAGCAGATTCCAGGCCGTCACTGAAGCTTTCTTT. Variable domain in full (rest from reference TRBV3-1 and TRBJ1-1): DTAVSQTPKYLVTQMGNDKSIKCEQNLGHDTMYWYKQDSKKFLKIMFSYNNKELIINETVPNRFSPKSPDKAHLNLHINSLELGDSAVYFCASRFQAVTEAFFGQGTRLTVV.

The rearrangement links TRBV27 to TRBJ1-6; 9 positions match TRBD1. Germline CDR1 and CDR2: MNHEY and SMNVEV (reference sequence). Trimming took 7 bases from V and 6 from J; bases not matched to a gene: 10. CDR3 length: 16 residues. The CDR3 nucleotides are TGTGCCAGCAAAGCCGGGACAGGGAGAGGTAATTCACCCCTCCACTTT. This codes for CASKAGTGRGNSPLHF.

The chain joins TRBV10-3 to TRBJ2-1, with D unresolved. The CDR3 has 12 residues. Germline CDR1 reads ENHRY; CDR2 reads SYGVKD. V was cut by 4 bases and J by 7 bases, with 8 bases left in between. CDR3 protein: CAISAAENEQFF. CDR3 nucleotide sequence: TGTGCCATCAGTGCAGCAGAGAATGAGCAGTTCTTC.

In this sample, this clonotype turned up a few times. The V call is TRBV5-8, the J call TRBJ2-7, with no clear D. Per the germline V gene, CDR1 is SGHTS and CDR2 is YDEGEE. This CDR3 has 14 amino acids. V was trimmed by 2 bases and J by 1 base, leaving 10 bases between them. The CDR3 sequence: CASSLDIISYEQYF. In nucleotides, the CDR3 is TGTGCCAGCAGCTTAGACATCATTTCCTACGAGCAGTACTTC.

This clonotype has more than one count but fewer than ten. J is TRBJ1-1 and V is TRBV29-1, with D hard to call. This CDR3 has 11 residues. The germline CDR1 and CDR2 sequences are SQVTM and ANQGSEA. The V end was cut by 7 bases, the J end by 7 bases, with 13 bases between. CDR3 amino acids: CSAEPGNEAFF. The CDR3 DNA follows: TGCAGCGCAGAACCGGGGAATGAAGCTTTCTTT.

This clonotype was detected a few times. This rearrangement joins TRBV2 to TRBJ1-1, with 7 bases fitting TRBD1. V lost 6 bases to trimming and J lost 6 bases; unmatched junction nucleotides: 4. There are 12 residues in the CDR3. CDR1 and CDR2 (germline): SNHLY, FYNNEI. CDR3 coding DNA: TGTGCCAGCAGACCGACAGGGCCTGAAGCTTTCTTT. Translating it yields CASRPTGPEAFF.

The CDR3 protein is CARKPSGGATDTQYF. CDR3 DNA sequence: TGTGCCAGAAAACCTAGCGGGGGGGCCACAGATACGCAGTATTTT. The rearrangement joins TRBV2 to TRBJ2-3, with TRBD2 identical over 12 bases. Trimming took 9 bases from V and 2 from J; bases not matched to a gene: 6. The CDR3 covers 15 residues. Germline loops: CDR1 SNHLY, CDR2 FYNNEI.

This clonotype was seen more than once but under ten times. This chain links TRBV10-3 with TRBJ1-2, with D maybe TRBD1 (5 bases). CDR1 is ENHRY and CDR2 is SYGVKD in the germline V gene. V lost 7 bases and J 3 bases, leaving 9 bases between the germline ends. The CDR3 extends over 12 amino acids. The CDR3 nucleotides are TGTGCCATCAAAGGGGCCTACTATGGCTACACCTTC. Encoded protein: CAIKGAYYGYTF.

This clonotype was detected only a few times. This rearrangement joins TRBV4-3 to TRBJ1-1, with a possible D match to TRBD1 (6 bases). Germline V gene data show CDR1 as LGHNA and CDR2 as YSLEER. V lost 0 bases to trimming and J lost 4 bases, with 6 bases between them. The CDR3 runs to 13 residues. Written as DNA, the CDR3 is TGCGCCAGCAGCCAAGACAGGGGCACTGAAGCTTTCTTT. The encoded protein is CASSQDRGTEAFF.

The V and J genes are TRBV12-3 or TRBV12-4 and TRBJ2-4; 8 nucleotides agree with TRBD1. CDR3 length: 14 amino acids. V shed 6 bases, J shed 9 bases, and the junction held 10 bases outside the gene matches. The CDR3 bases are TGTGCCAGCAGAAAGGGGACAGGCGTGGGCATTCAGTACTTC. Protein sequence: CASRKGTGVGIQYF.

The rearrangement joins TRBV10-1 to TRBJ2-2; D gene uncertain. This CDR3 region has 13 residues. Trimming cost V 0 bases and J 7 bases, with 6 bases left between them. Germline V gene lookup returns CDR1 WNHNN and CDR2 SYGVQD (reference sequence). The CDR3 region has the DNA TGCGCCAGCAGTGAGTCGGAGCACGGGGAGCTGTTTTTT. Its translation is CASSESEHGELFF.

In this sample, this clonotype turned up once. The rearrangement uses TRBV19 and TRBJ2-2; no definite D call. The V end lost 3 bases, the J end lost 4 bases, and 9 bases lay between the germline ends. This CDR3 has 14 residues. The germline V gene encodes CDR1 LNHDA and CDR2 SQIVND (reference sequence). The CDR3 loop reads CASSIPQVTGELFF. CDR3 DNA sequence: TGTGCCAGTAGTATTCCCCAGGTCACCGGGGAGCTGTTTTTT.

The CDR3: CASSRSPGRGYGYTF. The DNA of the CDR3 is TGTGCCAGCAGCCGATCCCCCGGACGGGGCTATGGCTACACCTTC. V and J are TRBV3-1 and TRBJ1-2; D ambiguous. This CDR3 spans 15 amino acids. V dropped 4 bases and J dropped 4 bases, with 16 bases sitting between them. Looked up from germline, CDR1 is LGHDT and CDR2 is YNNKEL (reference sequence).

There are many counts of this clonotype. The V gene is TRBV6-4, the J gene TRBJ1-6; 9 nucleotides line up with TRBD1. Per germline, CDR1 MRHNA and CDR2 SNTAGT. V lost 5 bases and J lost 10; bases outside the gene matches: 6. This CDR3 comprises 14 residues. CDR3 bases: TGTGCCAGCAGTCCTGGGACAGGGAGCTCACCCCTCCACTTT. This codes for CASSPGTGSSPLHF.

This clonotype was seen repeatedly, ten times or more. The V call is TRBV13, the J call TRBJ2-2; D not certain. V lost 4 bases and J 1 base, leaving 13 bases between the germline ends. The CDR3 spans 16 residues. CDR1 is PRHDT and CDR2 is FYEKMQ in the germline V gene (reference sequence). CDR3: CASSSRAKLNTGELFF. For the CDR3, the DNA is TGTGCCAGCAGCTCCCGGGCCAAACTGAACACCGGGGAGCTGTTTTTT.

The chain has TRBV10-3 and TRBJ2-7, with D possibly TRBD1 on 5 matching bases. Trimming removed 3 bases at V and 2 bases at J, with 11 bases between. Germline lookup yields CDR1 ENHRY and CDR2 SYGVKD. The length of the CDR3 is 14 residues. The CDR3 region has the DNA TGTGCCATCAGTGACCAGGGATTCGCCTACGAGCAGTACTTC. Amino acids: CAISDQGFAYEQYF.